Listed here are 28 T cell receptor beta chains from one sample, sequenced in a study of blood T cell repertoires in COVID-19. The repertoire was sequenced with immunoSEQ multiplex PCR; TCRdb's copy has only in-frame clones and lacks some. The table has some 91,000 clones, around nine tenths seen once; the top ten hold approximately 1.5%. The sample was peripheral blood. These receptors all stem from a man aged 55 to 69 with acute or convalescent COVID-19.

The V and J genes are TRBV6-1 and TRBJ2-2; D gene ambiguous. Germline V gives CDR1 MNHNS, CDR2 SASEGT. Deletions cut 0 bases from V and 5 bases from J, with 10 bases between. CDR3 length equals 15 residues. The DNA for the CDR3 is TGTGCCAGCAGTGAAGCACCGACTCTGACCGGGGAGCTGTTTTTT. It is translated as CASSEAPTLTGELFF.

This clone was picked up one time. This chain uses TRBV6-5 with TRBJ1-1; 7 bases fit TRBD1. Trimming at V came to 2 bases and at J to 1 base, leaving 1 base not matched to a gene. Per germline, CDR1 MNHEY and CDR2 SVGAGI. The CDR3 totals 14 residues. In nucleotides, the CDR3 is TGTGCCAGCAGTTACCGGACAGGGAACACTGAAGCTTTCTTT. Its protein product is CASSYRTGNTEAFF.

The chain combines TRBV7-8 with TRBJ2-3; 10 nucleotides align to TRBD2. CDR1 and CDR2 from the germline V gene are SGHVS and FQNEAQ. J gave up 4 bases and V 2 bases, and 12 bases lay outside the gene matches. The CDR3 is 18 amino acids. The CDR3, as DNA: TGTGCCAGCAGCTTACTCGCTACTAGCGGGGTTTTCCCAGATACGCAGTATTTT. Encoded protein: CASSLLATSGVFPDTQYF.

The chain uses TRBV25-1 and TRBJ1-2; D is unclear. The CDR3 has 12 amino acids. CDR1 is MGHDK and CDR2 is SYGVNS in the germline V gene. V lost 8 bases to trimming and J lost 3 bases, with 10 bases between them. The CDR3 here is CASGSGHYGYTF. The CDR3, as DNA: TGTGCCAGCGGTTCAGGCCACTATGGCTACACCTTC.

This rearrangement joins TRBV6-5 to TRBJ2-2; 11 nucleotides align to TRBD1. Germline CDR1 is MNHEY and CDR2 is SVGAGI. Germline trimming cut 2 bases from V and 4 bases from J; bases unmatched to any gene: 3. The length of the CDR3 is 16 residues. CDR3 residues: CASSYRGTGGTGELFF. As DNA, the CDR3 is TGTGCCAGCAGTTACCGAGGGACAGGGGGCACCGGGGAGCTGTTTTTT.

This chain connects TRBV6-5 to TRBJ1-2, with 7 bases matching TRBD1. The trim removed 7 bases at V and 2 bases at J, leaving 4 bases unmatched. The CDR3 has 13 residues. The V gene's germline CDR1 is MNHEY and CDR2 SVGAGI. The CDR3 loop is CASIMTGNYGYTF. CDR3 bases: TGTGCCAGCATTATGACAGGGAACTATGGCTACACCTTC.

V usage is TRBV6-5 and J usage is TRBJ1-5, with TRBD1 matching over 7 bases. The CDR3 contains 13 residues. The germline gives CDR1 MNHEY, CDR2 SVGAGI. The ends lost 5 bases at V and 6 bases at J; junction bases unmatched: 4. In DNA form, the CDR3 reads TGTGCCAGCAGTCAGACAGGGCGTCAGCCCCAGCATTTT. Amino acid sequence: CASSQTGRQPQHF.

The V call is TRBV18, the J call TRBJ1-6; D is perhaps TRBD1 (5 bases). Trimming left V 6 bases short and J 5 bases short, with 11 bases between. Looked up from germline, CDR1 is KGHSH and CDR2 is LQKENI. The CDR3 extends over 14 amino acids. The CDR3 DNA reads TGTGCCAGCTCCCAGGGTTCGGATAATTCACCCCTCCACTTT. Translating it yields CASSQGSDNSPLHF. Supplemented by reference TRBV18 and TRBJ1-6, the full variable domain reads NAGVMQNPRHLVRRRGQEARLRCSPMKGHSHVYWYRQLPEEGLKFMVYLQKENIIDESGMPKERFSAEFPKEGPSILRIQQVVRGDSAAYFCASSQGSDNSPLHFGNGTRLTVT.

The chain has TRBV18 and TRBJ1-1; D is uncertain. Germline V CDR1 and CDR2: KGHSH, LQKENI. The V end was cut by 2 bases, the J end by 3 bases, with 7 bases between. This CDR3 has 13 residues. In DNA form, the CDR3 reads TGTGCCAGCTCACCAAAAGCCGACACTGAAGCTTTCTTT. Residues: CASSPKADTEAFF. Combining the CDR3 with reference TRBV18 and TRBJ1-1 gives the whole variable domain NAGVMQNPRHLVRRRGQEARLRCSPMKGHSHVYWYRQLPEEGLKFMVYLQKENIIDESGMPKERFSAEFPKEGPSILRIQQVVRGDSAAYFCASSPKADTEAFFGQGTRLTVV.

The gene calls are TRBV19 and TRBJ1-1; D is uncertain. Germline-derived CDR1 and CDR2 are LNHDA and SQIVND (reference sequence). V lost 5 bases and J lost 3, with 7 bases in between. The CDR3 totals 12 residues. The CDR3 DNA sequence: TGTGCCAGTAGTGCCCAGGACACTGAAGCTTTCTTT. Amino acid sequence: CASSAQDTEAFF.

The chain has TRBV14 and TRBJ2-7, with 11 bases that match TRBD1. This CDR3 is 15 amino acids long. Germline V lookup: CDR1 SGHDN, CDR2 FVKESK. Losses at the gene ends were 4 bases for V and 5 bases for J; bases not matched to a gene: 7. The CDR3 DNA follows: TGTGCCAGCAGCCGATTAAGGACAGGGGGCGACGAGCAGTACTTC. Translating it yields CASSRLRTGGDEQYF.

The chain recombines TRBV20-1 with TRBJ1-1; D is unclear. CDR1 and CDR2 (germline): DFQATT, SNEGSKA (reference sequence). CDR3 length equals 11 residues. The CDR3 is CRGSGGGEAFF. The CDR3 bases are TGCAGAGGTAGTGGAGGTGGTGAAGCTTTCTTT.

J is TRBJ2-3 and V is TRBV29-1, with D possibly TRBD2 on 7 matching bases. Trimming removed 7 bases from V and 10 bases from J, with 21 bases in between. Germline V gene data show CDR1 as SQVTM and CDR2 as ANQGSEA. The CDR3 has 13 residues. CDR3 residues: CSAGSGEGGSQYF. CDR3 in DNA: TGCAGCGCCGGGTCGGGGGAGGGGGGGTCGCAGTATTTT.

The chain recombines TRBV7-2 with TRBJ1-3; the D is unclear. V dropped 4 bases and J dropped 0 bases, with 10 bases sitting between them. Per the germline V gene, CDR1 is SGHTA and CDR2 is FQGNSA. This CDR3 comprises 15 residues. CDR3 in amino acids: CASSSYYRSGNTIYF. CDR3 nucleotides: TGTGCCAGCAGCTCCTACTACCGCTCTGGAAACACCATATATTTT. Supplemented by reference TRBV7-2 and TRBJ1-3, the full variable domain reads GAGVSQSPSNKVTEKGKDVELRCDPISGHTALYWYRQSLGQGLEFLIYFQGNSAPDKSGLPSDRFSAERTGGSVSTLTIQRTQQEDSAVYLCASSSYYRSGNTIYFGEGSWLTVV.

The sample holds one count of this clone. CDR3 sequence: CASSFWDRGRAIQYF. CDR3 nucleotide sequence: TGTGCCAGCAGTTTCTGGGACAGGGGACGGGCCATTCAGTACTTC. The chain is built from TRBV27 and TRBJ2-4; TRBD1 aligns across 10 bases. V shed 3 bases and J 9 bases; nucleotides not matched to a gene: 8. Germline lookup yields CDR1 MNHEY and CDR2 SMNVEV (reference sequence). The CDR3 has 15 amino acids.

The chain combines TRBV7-9 with TRBJ2-1; TRBD1 might be the D (6 bases). The germline V and J ends were trimmed by 6 bases and 3 bases, with 21 bases remaining between them. The CDR3 runs to 17 residues. The germline CDR1 and CDR2 sequences are SEHNR and FQNEAQ (reference sequence). The CDR3 spells CASSLVQGTRYYNEQFF. In nucleotides, the CDR3 is TGTGCCAGCAGTTTGGTCCAGGGGACCCGATACTACAATGAGCAGTTCTTC.

The chain is built from TRBV5-1 and TRBJ1-2; D is uncertain. Trimming took off 4 bases at V and 8 bases at J, with 15 bases between the two ends. This CDR3 has 13 amino acids. The germline V gene has CDR1 SGHRS and CDR2 YFSETQ. Written as DNA, the CDR3 is TGCGCCAGCAGCGGGCAGACCGTTGAGGGCTACACCTTC. Protein sequence: CASSGQTVEGYTF. The full variable domain, completed using reference TRBV5-1 and TRBJ1-2, is KAGVTQTPRYLIKTRGQQVTLSCSPISGHRSVSWYQQTPGQGLQFLFEYFSETQRNKGNFPGRFSGRQFSNSRSEMNVSTLELGDSALYLCASSGQTVEGYTFGSGTRLTVV.

The DNA of the CDR3 is TGTGCCAGTAGTAGAGCCGGGACAGGAAATCGAGGCTATGGCTACACCTTC. The encoded protein is CASSRAGTGNRGYGYTF. The chain carries TRBV19 and TRBJ1-2; 8 positions agree with TRBD1. Per the germline V gene, CDR1 is LNHDA and CDR2 is SQIVND (reference sequence). Germline trimming cut 4 bases from V and 4 bases from J; bases unmatched to any gene: 14. CDR3 length equals 17 residues.

V gene TRBV7-7 combines with J gene TRBJ2-7, with 8 bases identical to TRBD1. This CDR3 region has 15 residues. Germline trimming cut 5 bases from V and 3 bases from J; bases unmatched to any gene: 9. Germline V gene lookup returns CDR1 SSHAT and CDR2 FNYEAQ (reference sequence). The CDR3, as DNA: TGTGCCAGCAGCCCCGGACAGGGACGACTCTACGAGCAGTACTTC. Translated: CASSPGQGRLYEQYF. Full variable domain (remainder filled in from reference TRBV7-7 and TRBJ2-7): GAGVSQSPRYKVTKRGQDVTLRCDPISSHATLYWYQQALGQGPEFLTYFNYEAQPDKSGLPSDRFSAERPEGSISTLTIQRTEQRDSAMYRCASSPGQGRLYEQYFGPGTRLTVT.

This chain uses TRBV3-1 (or the pseudogene TRBV3-2) with TRBJ1-1, with a tentative D call TRBD1 (6 bases). The germline V gene encodes CDR1 LGHDT and CDR2 YNNKEL (reference sequence). Trimming took off 3 bases at V and 1 base at J, with 15 bases between the two ends. The CDR3 length is 16 residues. The CDR3 DNA reads TGTGCCAGCAGCCAGGGGACACAGCTTTCGAACACTGAAGCTTTCTTT. Its protein product is CASSQGTQLSNTEAFF.

The chain employs TRBV5-1 and TRBJ2-1, with TRBD1 matching over 9 bases. This CDR3 has 14 residues. Germline V CDR1 and CDR2: SGHRS, YFSETQ. V was pared by 4 bases and J by 4 bases, with 3 bases of the junction left unmatched. The CDR3 spells CASSPGQGYNEQFF. In DNA form, the CDR3 reads TGCGCCAGCAGCCCGGGACAGGGTTACAATGAGCAGTTCTTC.

The CDR3 loop is CASSPLSTLRTEAFF. The CDR3 DNA reads TGTGCCAGCTCACCACTATCCACTCTGAGGACTGAAGCTTTCTTT. J is TRBJ1-1 and V is TRBV18; D remains ambiguous. V was shortened by 1 base and J by 5 bases, with 14 bases between the two germline ends. CDR1 KGHSH and CDR2 LQKENI come from the germline V gene. The CDR3 sequence is 15 residues long. Supplemented by reference TRBV18 and TRBJ1-1, the full variable domain reads NAGVMQNPRHLVRRRGQEARLRCSPMKGHSHVYWYRQLPEEGLKFMVYLQKENIIDESGMPKERFSAEFPKEGPSILRIQQVVRGDSAAYFCASSPLSTLRTEAFFGQGTRLTVV.

The chain links TRBV27 to TRBJ1-2; 9 nucleotides align to TRBD1. The trim removed 5 bases at V and 6 bases at J, leaving 10 bases unmatched. Germline CDR1 MNHEY, CDR2 SMNVEV (reference sequence). The CDR3 has 15 amino acids. The CDR3 sequence: CASSAGTGSLHGYTF. DNA for the CDR3: TGTGCCAGCAGTGCTGGGACAGGGAGTCTACATGGCTACACCTTC.

This chain connects TRBV10-3 to TRBJ2-2, with a weak D call TRBD2 (6 bases). Germline CDR1 reads ENHRY; CDR2 reads SYGVKD. CDR3 length: 16 residues. The V end lost 3 bases, the J end lost 6 bases, and 17 bases lay between the germline ends. The CDR3 DNA reads as TGTGCCATCAGTGAATCAGTGGCGGGGTCGGCCGGGGAGCTGTTTTTT. Amino acid sequence: CAISESVAGSAGELFF.

The chain is built from TRBV11-2 and TRBJ1-1, with D perhaps matching TRBD1 (5 bases). The CDR3 loop spans 16 amino acids. The ends were cut back, 5 bases at V and 1 base at J, with 17 bases in the middle. Germline assignment: CDR1 SGHAT and CDR2 FQNNGV. The CDR3 loop is CASSPQIQVGNTEAFF. CDR3 bases: TGTGCCAGCAGCCCACAGATACAGGTTGGGAACACTGAAGCTTTCTTT. Using reference TRBV11-2 and TRBJ1-1 for the parts outside the CDR3, the full variable domain is EAGVAQSPRYKIIEKRQSVAFWCNPISGHATLYWYQQILGQGPKLLIQFQNNGVVDDSQLPKDRFSAERLKGVDSTLKIQPAKLEDSAVYLCASSPQIQVGNTEAFFGQGTRLTVV.

CDR3 sequence: CAIRGGQNNEQFF. The CDR3 DNA sequence: TGTGCCATTCGGGGGGGCCAGAACAATGAGCAGTTCTTC. The rearrangement joins TRBV10-3 to TRBJ2-1; 8 nucleotides agree with TRBD2. This CDR3 is built from 13 residues. Per germline, CDR1 ENHRY and CDR2 SYGVKD. V lost 9 bases to trimming and J lost 5 bases; unmatched junction nucleotides: 6.

CDR3: CASRNRGLANEKLFF. The CDR3 nucleotides read TGTGCCAGCAGGAACAGGGGGCTTGCTAATGAAAAACTGTTTTTT. The chain combines TRBV6-5 with TRBJ1-4; 9 bases map to TRBD1. CDR3 size: 15 residues. The J segment lost 3 bases and the V segment lost 6 bases, leaving 5 bases of the junction unmatched. Germline assignment: CDR1 MNHEY and CDR2 SVGAGI.

The chain joins TRBV10-3 to TRBJ1-1; D is unresolved. With 0 bases removed from V and 3 bases from J, the gap between germline ends came to 8 bases. CDR3 length: 14 residues. Germline V gene sequence: CDR1 ENHRY, CDR2 SYGVKD. This chain's CDR3 is CAISESSLDTEAFF. As DNA, the CDR3 is TGTGCCATCAGTGAGTCGAGTCTGGACACTGAAGCTTTCTTT.